One sample yielded the 25 T cell receptor beta chains listed below, sequenced in a study of cytomegalovirus exposure and HLA in healthy donors. The PCR contained 60 Vbeta and 13 Jbeta primers. Only in-frame clones appear in the TCRdb table, and some are missing; sequencing was by immunoSEQ multiplex PCR. The table includes 95,000 to 100,000 clones, 60% to 85% detected once. The material sequenced was PBMCs. These receptors all come from a man aged 50 or older in good health and CMV-seronegative.

This chain connects TRBV6-6 to TRBJ2-1; 8 bases fit TRBD2. V was pared by 0 bases and J by 5 bases, with 6 bases of the junction left unmatched. Germline V CDR1 and CDR2: MNHNY, SVGAGI (reference sequence). There are 16 residues in the CDR3. CDR3 region: CASSYSSGGGNNEQFF. CDR3 sequence (DNA): TGTGCCAGCAGTTACTCGAGCGGCGGGGGGAACAATGAGCAGTTCTTC.

The genes are TRBV15 and TRBJ1-1; D ambiguous. Trimming pared 4 bases from V and 4 bases from J, leaving 7 bases between. The CDR3 is made up of 12 amino acids. Germline V CDR1 and CDR2: LNHNV, YYDKDF (reference sequence). CDR3 sequence: CATSTAVTEAFF. In DNA, the CDR3 is TGTGCCACCAGCACTGCGGTCACTGAAGCTTTCTTT.

The J gene is TRBJ1-3, the V gene TRBV6-6, with D tentatively TRBD1 (6 bases). In germline, CDR1 is MNHNY, CDR2 SVGAGI (reference sequence). The CDR3 length is 14 residues. Trimming cost V 6 bases and J 4 bases, with 13 bases left between them. The CDR3 is CASSLTGTGNTIYF. The CDR3 DNA reads TGTGCCAGCAGCCTTACAGGGACGGGAAACACCATATATTTT.

The chain recombines TRBV28 with TRBJ2-1; TRBD2 agrees at 7 bases. V dropped 3 bases and J dropped 8; count of bases not matched to a gene: 10. This CDR3 has 15 amino acids. From germline, CDR1 is MDHEN and CDR2 SYDVKM. The CDR3 here is CASSFPVAGVYEQFF. CDR3 bases: TGTGCCAGCAGTTTCCCTGTGGCGGGAGTTTATGAGCAGTTCTTC.

This clone was seen just once. The chain employs TRBV27 and TRBJ2-7; tentatively, D is TRBD2 (6 bases). The V and J ends lost 0 bases and 4 bases respectively, with 13 bases between them. The germline V gene has CDR1 MNHEY and CDR2 SMNVEV (reference sequence). This CDR3 spans 15 amino acids. The CDR3 loop reads CASSLSSGVGYEQYF. CDR3 coding DNA: TGTGCCAGCAGTTTATCTTCGGGGGTGGGGTACGAGCAGTACTTC.

The gene calls are TRBV19 and TRBJ1-2, with 8 bases fitting TRBD1. Germline CDR1 LNHDA, CDR2 SQIVND (reference sequence). This CDR3 is built from 16 residues. V shed 4 bases, J shed 7 bases, and the junction held 14 bases outside the gene matches. The chain's CDR3 is CASSRSWTGMISGYTF. The CDR3 nucleotides read TGTGCCAGTAGTAGAAGTTGGACAGGGATGATCTCTGGCTACACCTTC.

This clone was seen a few times. The CDR3 DNA follows: TGTGCCAGCAGTTGGCTCGGGACAGGAGGCTCCTACAATGAGCAGTTCTTC. Encoded protein: CASSWLGTGGSYNEQFF. The chain carries TRBV28 and TRBJ2-1; 8 bases agree with TRBD1. V lost 4 bases, J lost 0 bases, and 8 bases stayed unmatched. The CDR3 runs 17 residues. Germline assignment: CDR1 MDHEN and CDR2 SYDVKM. Together with reference TRBV28 and TRBJ2-1, the CDR3 gives the full variable domain: DVKVTQSSRYLVKRTGEKVFLECVQDMDHENMFWYRQDPGLGLRLIYFSYDVKMKEKGDIPEGYSVSREKKERFSLILESASTNQTSMYLCASSWLGTGGSYNEQFFGPGTRLTVL.

The V and J genes are TRBV5-1 and TRBJ2-2; 9 nucleotides match TRBD2. V gave up 3 bases and J gave up 0 bases; unmatched junction bases: 6. Germline V gives CDR1 SGHRS, CDR2 YFSETQ. This CDR3 has 17 amino acids. The CDR3 bases are TGCGCCAGCAGCTCTCCGGGACTAGCCTCGAACACCGGGGAGCTGTTTTTT. This codes for CASSSPGLASNTGELFF. The full variable domain, rest sourced from reference TRBV5-1 and TRBJ2-2, is KAGVTQTPRYLIKTRGQQVTLSCSPISGHRSVSWYQQTPGQGLQFLFEYFSETQRNKGNFPGRFSGRQFSNSRSEMNVSTLELGDSALYLCASSSPGLASNTGELFFGEGSRLTVL.

V gene TRBV5-1 combines with J gene TRBJ2-7; tentative D call: TRBD1 (5 bases). The CDR3 extends over 13 amino acids. V was clipped by 2 bases and J by 2 bases, with 8 bases between them. Germline V gene lookup returns CDR1 SGHRS and CDR2 YFSETQ. CDR3 DNA sequence: TGCGCCAGCAGCTTTGACAGAGCCTACGAGCAGTACTTC. Translating gives CASSFDRAYEQYF.

The rearrangement links TRBV14 to TRBJ1-6; D might be TRBD1 (5 bases). Germline values: CDR1 SGHDN, CDR2 FVKESK. CDR3 size: 13 residues. Trimming cost V 8 bases and J 3 bases, with 8 bases left between them. This CDR3 is CASRDSYNSPLHF. The CDR3 nucleotides are TGTGCCAGCCGAGACAGCTATAATTCACCCCTCCACTTT.

The chain employs TRBV7-2 and TRBJ2-7; 8 nucleotides match TRBD2. CDR3 size: 17 residues. With 0 bases clipped from V and 4 bases from J, the junction kept 11 bases outside the gene matches. From germline, CDR1 is SGHTA and CDR2 FQGNSA. CDR3 loop: CASSLAAGSGRGYEQYF. In DNA form, the CDR3 reads TGTGCCAGCAGCTTAGCCGCTGGGAGCGGGAGAGGGTACGAGCAGTACTTC.

V usage is TRBV7-9 and J usage is TRBJ1-1; 7 nucleotides match TRBD1. The V and J ends lost 2 bases and 2 bases, in that order; junction bases with no gene match: 5. The CDR3 extends over 15 amino acids. The germline V gene has CDR1 SEHNR and CDR2 FQNEAQ (reference sequence). CDR3: CASSLRGQINTEAFF. As DNA, the CDR3 is TGTGCCAGCAGCTTAAGGGGGCAGATCAACACTGAAGCTTTCTTT.

The chain joins TRBV29-1 to TRBJ2-3, with a possible D match to TRBD1 (7 bases). The CDR3 is 14 residues long. Germline V gives CDR1 SQVTM, CDR2 ANQGSEA. Trimming cost V 0 bases and J 1 base, with 8 bases left between them. In DNA form, the CDR3 reads TGCAGCGTTGAAGACAGGGGGGGCACAGATACGCAGTATTTT. This encodes CSVEDRGGTDTQYF.

This sequence joins TRBV30 and TRBJ2-7; D is possibly TRBD1 (5 bases). The germline CDR1 and CDR2 sequences are GTSNPN and SVGIG (reference sequence). CDR3 length equals 15 residues. With 0 bases removed from V and 0 bases from J, the gap between germline ends came to 12 bases. The CDR3 nucleotides are TGTGCCTGGAGTGTAGGGGCCTCCCCCTCCTACGAGCAGTACTTC. Translating it yields CAWSVGASPSYEQYF.

This clone was observed once. V usage is TRBV6-5 and J usage is TRBJ2-5, with TRBD2 as a possible D gene (6 bases). The V end lost 8 bases, the J end lost 1 base, and 8 bases lay between the germline ends. The CDR3 has 12 residues. Per the germline V gene, CDR1 is MNHEY and CDR2 is SVGAGI. The CDR3 DNA sequence: TGTGCCAGCTGGCGGGGCCAAGAGACCCAGTACTTC. It encodes CASWRGQETQYF.

This clone was seen more than once but under ten times. The chain employs TRBV28 and TRBJ2-1, with 8 bases aligning to TRBD2. J was trimmed by 9 bases and V by 6 bases; bases with no gene match: 10. The CDR3 consists of 14 residues. Germline V gene sequence: CDR1 MDHEN, CDR2 SYDVKM. The CDR3 protein is CASRRTGGHGEQFF. In nucleotides, the CDR3 is TGTGCCAGCAGGCGTACGGGGGGGCACGGTGAGCAGTTCTTC.

This clone was seen a single time. V usage is TRBV7-3 and J usage is TRBJ2-2, with D hard to call. Germline values: CDR1 SGHTA, CDR2 FQGTGA. Between the trimmed V and J ends, which lost 4 bases and 6 bases, there was a span of 9 bases. CDR3 length: 13 amino acids. The CDR3 here is CASSSGSAGELFF. The CDR3 nucleotides are TGTGCCAGCAGCTCCGGGTCGGCCGGGGAGCTGTTTTTT.

Only a few counts were recorded for this clone. V gene TRBV28 combines with J gene TRBJ2-1; TRBD2 matches at 12 bases. V dropped 2 bases and J dropped 10; count of bases not matched to a gene: 3. The CDR3 extends over 14 amino acids. Looked up from germline, CDR1 is MDHEN and CDR2 is SYDVKM. Here the CDR3 DNA reads TGTGCCAGCAGTTTACCTAGCGGGGGGGCCGAGCAGTTCTTC. Translation: CASSLPSGGAEQFF.

This clone has only a few counts. The chain uses TRBV28 and TRBJ1-5; 8 bases are a match to TRBD1. Germline V gene sequence: CDR1 MDHEN, CDR2 SYDVKM. This CDR3 region has 17 residues. J lost 6 bases, V lost 2 bases, and 12 bases had no gene match. The CDR3 DNA is TGTGCCAGCAGTTTAAAGCAGGGGGCTCACCAGAGTCAGCCCCAGCATTTT. Amino acid sequence: CASSLKQGAHQSQPQHF. Looking up the rest from reference TRBV28 and TRBJ1-5 gives the full variable domain: DVKVTQSSRYLVKRTGEKVFLECVQDMDHENMFWYRQDPGLGLRLIYFSYDVKMKEKGDIPEGYSVSREKKERFSLILESASTNQTSMYLCASSLKQGAHQSQPQHFGDGTRLSIL.

The sample holds a few counts of this clone. V usage is TRBV9 and J usage is TRBJ2-5, with D maybe TRBD1 (5 bases). V was clipped by 0 bases and J by 4 bases, with 10 bases between them. The CDR3 is made up of 14 amino acids. Germline V gives CDR1 SGDLS, CDR2 YYNGEE. The CDR3 nucleotides are TGTGCCAGCAGCGTAGCTGGGGCCCTAGAGACCCAGTACTTC. Translating it yields CASSVAGALETQYF.

The genes are TRBV6-1 and TRBJ2-7, with unresolved D. Germline values: CDR1 MNHNS, CDR2 SASEGT. V was trimmed by 0 bases and J by 2 bases, leaving 14 bases between them. The CDR3 contains 16 residues. The CDR3 DNA sequence: TGTGCCAGCAGTGAAGCGCTTCTGGGCAGTCCCTACGAGCAGTACTTC. It encodes CASSEALLGSPYEQYF.

Points on this clone: One end of the junction fails to match germline, which may point to a read error. The rearrangement links TRBV5-1 to TRBJ1-4, with 7 bases lining up with TRBD1. Germline-derived CDR1 and CDR2 are SGHRS and YFSETQ. This CDR3 contains 15 residues. The CDR3 region has the DNA TGCGTCAGCAGCTTGGCCGGGACAGATAATGAAAAACTGTTTTTT. Its translation: CVSSLAGTDNEKLFF.

The chain recombines TRBV13 with TRBJ1-3; 10 bases are shared with TRBD1. The CDR3 has 15 residues. Germline V gives CDR1 PRHDT, CDR2 FYEKMQ (reference sequence). The V segment lost 5 bases and the J segment 4 bases; nucleotides outside the gene matches: 5. Here the CDR3 DNA reads TGTGCCAGCAGCCGGGACAGGGGCTTAGGAAACACCATATATTTT. Protein product: CASSRDRGLGNTIYF.

The J gene is TRBJ2-7, the V gene TRBV28, with TRBD2 matching over 10 bases. Per germline, CDR1 MDHEN and CDR2 SYDVKM. The CDR3 is 15 residues long. V trimming: 10 bases; J trimming: 2 bases; junction bases outside the gene matches: 11. DNA for the CDR3: TGTGCCACGTCCGAGGCGAGCGGGAGGGCCTACGAGCAGTACTTC. Protein sequence: CATSEASGRAYEQYF.

The rearrangement uses TRBV7-9 and TRBJ2-5; maybe TRBD1 (5 bases). With 0 bases removed from V and 2 bases from J, the gap between germline ends came to 13 bases. The CDR3 covers 16 residues. Germline V gene sequence: CDR1 SEHNR, CDR2 FQNEAQ (reference sequence). The CDR3 is CASSLALLGQQETQYF. The CDR3 DNA reads as TGTGCCAGCAGCTTAGCGCTCCTGGGGCAGCAAGAGACCCAGTACTTC.